This T cell receptor (beta chain) was sequenced during a study of cytomegalovirus exposure and HLA in healthy donors. Study-level information: A preliminary data release comprised approximately 85 million unique TCRs obtained from HLA-typed donors. Notes on the study in general: Earlier results showed most TCR beta V segments being productive about 90% or about 30% of the time. A later analysis showed TCR association rates differing by HLA locus, peaking at DRB1 and lowest at HLA-C. A link between a missense DCLRE1C variant and TCR beta V- and J-gene trimming emerged from a later analysis.

PCR involved 60 Vbeta and 13 Jbeta primers. Clones were sequenced by immunoSEQ multiplex PCR, and TCRdb holds only the in-frame ones, with some missing. The repertoire includes 100,000 to 140,000 clones, around 73% of them detected once, and 7.8% sits in the top ten. The CDR3 spans 14 residues. Germline V CDR1 and CDR2: MNHNS, SASEGT. With 4 bases removed from V and 1 base from J, the gap between germline ends came to 11 bases. A note on this clone: Its antigen is still unknown.

V and J are TRBV6-1 and TRBJ2-7; D is possibly TRBD2 (5 bases). This clonotype was obtained from a man younger than 45 in good health and CMV-seronegative. Sequencing input: PBMCs. Written as DNA, the CDR3 is TGTGCCAGCAGTGTTGGACTGGGTTCCTACGAGCAGTACTTC. It translates to CASSVGLGSYEQYF.